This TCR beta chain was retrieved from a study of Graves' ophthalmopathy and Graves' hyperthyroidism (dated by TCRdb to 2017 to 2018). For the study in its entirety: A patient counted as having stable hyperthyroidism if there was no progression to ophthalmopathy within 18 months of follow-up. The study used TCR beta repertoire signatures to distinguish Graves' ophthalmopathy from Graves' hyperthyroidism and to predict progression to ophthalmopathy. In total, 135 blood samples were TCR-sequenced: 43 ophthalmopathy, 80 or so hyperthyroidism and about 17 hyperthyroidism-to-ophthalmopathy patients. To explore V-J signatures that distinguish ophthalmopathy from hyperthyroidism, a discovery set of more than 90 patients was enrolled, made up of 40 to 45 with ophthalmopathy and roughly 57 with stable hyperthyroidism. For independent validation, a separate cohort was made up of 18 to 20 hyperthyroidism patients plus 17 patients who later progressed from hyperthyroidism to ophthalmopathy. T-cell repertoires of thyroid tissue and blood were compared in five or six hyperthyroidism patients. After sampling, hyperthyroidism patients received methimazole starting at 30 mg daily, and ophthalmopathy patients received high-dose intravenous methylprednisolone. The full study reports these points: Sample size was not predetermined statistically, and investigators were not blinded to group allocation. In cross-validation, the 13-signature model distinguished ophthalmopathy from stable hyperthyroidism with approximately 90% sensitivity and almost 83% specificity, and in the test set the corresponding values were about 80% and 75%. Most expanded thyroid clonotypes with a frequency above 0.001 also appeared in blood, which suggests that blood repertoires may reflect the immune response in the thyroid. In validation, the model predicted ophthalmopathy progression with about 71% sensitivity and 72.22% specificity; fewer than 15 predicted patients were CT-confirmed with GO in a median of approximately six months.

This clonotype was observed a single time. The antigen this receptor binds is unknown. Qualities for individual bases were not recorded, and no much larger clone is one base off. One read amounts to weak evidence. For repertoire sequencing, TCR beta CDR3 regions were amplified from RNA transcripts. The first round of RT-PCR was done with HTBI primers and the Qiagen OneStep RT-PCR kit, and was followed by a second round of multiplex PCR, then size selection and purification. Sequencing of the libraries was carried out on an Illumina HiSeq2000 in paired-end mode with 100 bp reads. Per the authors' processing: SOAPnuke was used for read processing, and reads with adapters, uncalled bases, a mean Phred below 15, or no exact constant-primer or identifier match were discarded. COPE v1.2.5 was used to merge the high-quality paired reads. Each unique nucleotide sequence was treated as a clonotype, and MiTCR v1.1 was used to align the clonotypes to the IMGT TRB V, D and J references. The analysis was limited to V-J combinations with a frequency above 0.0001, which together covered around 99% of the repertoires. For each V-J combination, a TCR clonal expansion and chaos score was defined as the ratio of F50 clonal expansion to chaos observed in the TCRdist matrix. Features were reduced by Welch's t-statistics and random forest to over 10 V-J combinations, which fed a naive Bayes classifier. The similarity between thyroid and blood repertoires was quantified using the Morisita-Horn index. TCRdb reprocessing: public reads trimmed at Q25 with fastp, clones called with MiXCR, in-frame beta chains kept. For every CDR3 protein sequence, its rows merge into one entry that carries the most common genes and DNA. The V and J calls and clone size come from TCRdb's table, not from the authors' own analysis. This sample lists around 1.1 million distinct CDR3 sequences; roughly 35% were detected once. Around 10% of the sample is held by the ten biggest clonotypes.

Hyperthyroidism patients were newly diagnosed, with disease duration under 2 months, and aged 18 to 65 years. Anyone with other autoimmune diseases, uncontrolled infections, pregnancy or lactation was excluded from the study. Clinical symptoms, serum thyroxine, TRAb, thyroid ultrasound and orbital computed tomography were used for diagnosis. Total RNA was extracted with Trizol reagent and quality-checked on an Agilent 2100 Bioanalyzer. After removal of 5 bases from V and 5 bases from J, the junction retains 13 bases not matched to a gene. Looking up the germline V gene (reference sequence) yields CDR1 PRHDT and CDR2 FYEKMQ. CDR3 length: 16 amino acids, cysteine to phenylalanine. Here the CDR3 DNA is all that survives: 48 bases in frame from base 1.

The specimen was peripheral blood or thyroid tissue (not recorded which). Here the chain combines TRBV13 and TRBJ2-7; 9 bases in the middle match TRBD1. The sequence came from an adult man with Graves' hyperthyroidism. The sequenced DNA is TGTGCCAGCAGCGCTCGAACAGGGGGCGCCCGGAACGAGCAGTACTTC. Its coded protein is CASSARTGGARNEQYF.